These 5 T cell receptor beta chains were all obtained from the same sample, sequenced in a study of T cell responses to AZD1222 COVID-19 vaccine. Using immunoSEQ multiplex PCR, the repertoire was profiled, and TCRdb retains in-frame clones only, with some absent. The sample yields around 76,000 clones, roughly 81% seen once. The sequencing used peripheral blood, collected on day 0 of AZD1222 vaccination. These receptors all stem from an adult in good health.

The chain carries TRBV10-3 and TRBJ1-1; 8 nucleotides align to TRBD1. This CDR3 comprises 12 residues. Germline V CDR1 and CDR2: ENHRY, SYGVKD. V gave up 9 bases and J gave up 4 bases; unmatched junction bases: 4. The CDR3 region is CAIGQGVTEAFF. CDR3 nucleotides: TGTGCCATTGGACAGGGCGTCACTGAAGCTTTCTTT.

The genes are TRBV3-1 (or the pseudogene TRBV3-2) and TRBJ2-1; tentatively, D is TRBD2 (5 bases). Trimming took off 4 bases at V and 0 bases at J, with 7 bases between the two ends. The CDR3 runs to 14 residues. The germline CDR1 and CDR2 sequences are LGHDT and YNNKEL (reference sequence). The CDR3, as DNA: TGTGCCAGCAGCCCTGCGGGCTCCTACAATGAGCAGTTCTTC. Amino acids: CASSPAGSYNEQFF.

The rearrangement uses TRBV6-2 or TRBV6-3 and TRBJ1-2; 7 bases are shared with TRBD1. The germline V gene encodes CDR1 MNHEY and CDR2 SVGEGT. The CDR3 totals 13 residues. With V trimmed by 5 bases and J by 7 bases, 7 bases remained unmatched. CDR3 DNA: TGTGCCAGCAGTCCAACAGGGGTCCCTGGCTACACCTTC. Translated, it gives CASSPTGVPGYTF.

This sequence joins TRBV6-2 or TRBV6-3 and TRBJ1-1; no firm D call. Germline values: CDR1 MNHEY, CDR2 SVGEGT. Trimming stripped 5 bases from V and 2 bases from J, with 15 bases between. The CDR3 length is 15 residues. The CDR3 reads CASSDLDKPNTEAFF. CDR3 nucleotide sequence: TGTGCCAGCAGTGACCTAGACAAGCCCAACACTGAAGCTTTCTTT.

The CDR3 reads CASSPPWDTGELFF. The CDR3 DNA sequence: TGTGCCAGCTCACCACCGTGGGACACCGGGGAGCTGTTTTTT. V and J are TRBV18 and TRBJ2-2, with D unclear. Germline loops: CDR1 KGHSH, CDR2 LQKENI. V lost 0 bases and J 3 bases, leaving 5 bases between the germline ends. This CDR3 has 14 amino acids.